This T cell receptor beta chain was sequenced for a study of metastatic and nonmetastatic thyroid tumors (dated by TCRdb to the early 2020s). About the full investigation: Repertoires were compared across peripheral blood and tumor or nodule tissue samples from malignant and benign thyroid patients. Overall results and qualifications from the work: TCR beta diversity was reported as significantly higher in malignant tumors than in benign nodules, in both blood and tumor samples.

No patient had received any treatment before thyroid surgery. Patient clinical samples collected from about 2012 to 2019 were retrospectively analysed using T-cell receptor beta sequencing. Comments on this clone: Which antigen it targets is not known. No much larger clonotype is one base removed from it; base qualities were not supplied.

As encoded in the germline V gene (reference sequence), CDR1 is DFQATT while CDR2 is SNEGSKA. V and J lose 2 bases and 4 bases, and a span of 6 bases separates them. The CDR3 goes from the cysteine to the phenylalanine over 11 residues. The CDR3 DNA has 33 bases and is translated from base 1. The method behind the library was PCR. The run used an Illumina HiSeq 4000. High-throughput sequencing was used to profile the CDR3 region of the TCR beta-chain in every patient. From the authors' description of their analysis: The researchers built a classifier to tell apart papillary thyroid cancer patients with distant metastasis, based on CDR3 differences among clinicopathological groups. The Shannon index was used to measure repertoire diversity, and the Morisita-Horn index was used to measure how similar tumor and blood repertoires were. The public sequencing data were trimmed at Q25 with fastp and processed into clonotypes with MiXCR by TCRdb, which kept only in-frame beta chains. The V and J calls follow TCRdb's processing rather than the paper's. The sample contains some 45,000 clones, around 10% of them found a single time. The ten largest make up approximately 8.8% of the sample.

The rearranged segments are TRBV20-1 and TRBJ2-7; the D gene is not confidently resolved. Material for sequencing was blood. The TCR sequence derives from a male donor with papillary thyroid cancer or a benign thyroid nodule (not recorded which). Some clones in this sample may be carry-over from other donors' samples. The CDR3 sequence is CSARSRYEQYF. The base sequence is TGCAGTGCTAGATCCCGGTACGAGCAGTACTTC.